The next 14 T cell receptor beta chains were all read from a single sample in a study of T cell repertoires in cytomegalovirus infection. TCRdb re-called the reads through MiXCR, storing one row per CDR3 protein. The table lists about 770,000 distinct CDR3 sequences, just under 30% of them singletons, with around 12% in the top ten. Their antigens are not known. Sequencing used cultured CD8+ T cells from PBMCs, obtained from culture after CMV antigen stimulation. The receptors were sampled from a human donor in good health (CMV status not recorded). Some clones in this sample may be carry-over from other donors' samples.

This clonotype was observed a handful of times. V is TRBV7-4 and J is TRBJ2-2; D gene uncertain. Looked up from germline, CDR1 is SGHVT and CDR2 is SQSDAQ. The V end was cut by 1 base, the J end by 0 bases, with 6 bases between. The CDR3 is 15 amino acids. The CDR3 DNA follows: TGTGCCAGCAGCTTAGTCAGTACGAACACCGGGGAGCTGTTTTTT. It encodes CASSLVSTNTGELFF.

This clonotype was observed a few times. The rearrangement joins TRBV7-9 to TRBJ2-7; D call uncertain. CDR1 SEHNR and CDR2 FQNEAQ come from the germline V gene (reference sequence). Between the trimmed V and J ends, which lost 2 bases and 1 base, there was a span of 12 bases. This CDR3 is 15 amino acids long. The CDR3 bases are TGTGCCAGCAGCTTAAGGTTTGGGTTATCCTACGAGCAGTACTTC. The encoded protein is CASSLRFGLSYEQYF.

Many counts were recorded for this clonotype. The V call is TRBV7-9, the J call TRBJ2-3; no definite D call. The CDR3 is made up of 14 amino acids. From germline, CDR1 is SEHNR and CDR2 FQNEAQ (reference sequence). The ends were cut back, 5 bases at V and 5 bases at J, with 14 bases in the middle. CDR3: CASSPYSAEDTQYF. CDR3 coding DNA: TGTGCCAGCAGCCCTTACAGCGCGGAAGATACGCAGTATTTT.

This clonotype was observed a handful of times. The chain links TRBV7-8 to TRBJ2-5; 7 bases match TRBD1. V trimming: 6 bases; J trimming: 5 bases; junction bases outside the gene matches: 15. CDR1 and CDR2 (germline): SGHVS, FQNEAQ. The CDR3 runs to 16 residues. The CDR3 nucleotides are TGTGCCAGCAGAGGGATAACAGGGGCGAACTTGGAGACCCAGTACTTC. Translated, it gives CASRGITGANLETQYF.

In its sample, this clonotype was seen a few times. The rearrangement joins TRBV4-1 to TRBJ2-1, with TRBD2 matching 9 bases. The germline V gene encodes CDR1 MGHRA and CDR2 YSYEKL. V dropped 4 bases and J dropped 5; count of bases not matched to a gene: 6. The CDR3 runs 15 residues. DNA of the CDR3: TGCGCCAGCAGCCCTCTCAGGACTAGCGACAATGAGCAGTTCTTC. It encodes CASSPLRTSDNEQFF.

This clonotype was observed at least ten times. This sequence joins TRBV7-9 and TRBJ2-5; D is perhaps TRBD1 (5 bases). Germline lookup yields CDR1 SEHNR and CDR2 FQNEAQ (reference sequence). V lost 2 bases and J lost 1, with 8 bases in between. The CDR3 is 14 residues long. The CDR3 bases are TGTGCCAGCAGCTTAACGACAGCCCAAGAGACCCAGTACTTC. Its protein is CASSLTTAQETQYF.

This clonotype was counted only a few times. The V gene is TRBV6-5, the J gene TRBJ1-1; possible D gene TRBD1, 5 bases. The ends were cut back, 2 bases at V and 0 bases at J, with 10 bases in the middle. CDR1 is MNHEY and CDR2 is SVGAGI in the germline V gene. The CDR3 has 15 amino acids. The CDR3 nucleotides are TGTGCCAGCAGTTACCGGGACGACATGAACACTGAAGCTTTCTTT. Translation gives CASSYRDDMNTEAFF.

This clonotype was picked up a small number of times. This chain connects TRBV28 to TRBJ1-2, with D possibly matching TRBD1 (6 bases). This CDR3 has 17 residues. With 1 base removed from V and 5 bases from J, the gap between germline ends came to 20 bases. In germline, CDR1 is MDHEN, CDR2 SYDVKM. The CDR3 region has the DNA TGTGCCAGCAGTTTATCGTTAAGGCAGGGGCGCGTATATGGCTACACCTTC. It specifies CASSLSLRQGRVYGYTF.

The chain recombines TRBV2 with TRBJ2-1; no reliable D call. Germline CDR1 and CDR2: SNHLY and FYNNEI. V lost 3 bases to trimming and J lost 0 bases, with 9 bases between them. The CDR3 loop spans 15 amino acids. The CDR3 is CASSDVRSSYNEQFF. In nucleotides, the CDR3 is TGTGCCAGCAGTGACGTGAGAAGCTCCTACAATGAGCAGTTCTTC.

V gene TRBV5-1 combines with J gene TRBJ2-1; 9 bases agree with TRBD2. CDR1 SGHRS and CDR2 YFSETQ come from the germline V gene. J lost 4 bases, V lost 0 bases, and 8 bases had no gene match. This CDR3 has 17 residues. The CDR3 DNA is TGCGCCAGCAGCTTGGGAGCGGGGGGCCGCACATACAATGAGCAGTTCTTC. Translating gives CASSLGAGGRTYNEQFF.

This clonotype showed up just a few times. The V and J genes are TRBV12-3 or TRBV12-4 and TRBJ2-3, with 8 bases lining up with TRBD2. The CDR3 covers 16 residues. The junction had 5 bases not matched to a gene; V was cut back by 3 bases and J by 0 bases. The CDR3 DNA sequence: TGTGCCAGCAGTTTCATGGAGCGGGGGAGCACAGATACGCAGTATTTT. Translated, it gives CASSFMERGSTDTQYF.

This clonotype was counted a few times. The chain combines TRBV4-3 with TRBJ2-1; 14 bases agree with TRBD2. Germline V CDR1 and CDR2: LGHNA, YSLEER. J lost 7 bases, V lost 0 bases, and 5 bases had no gene match. The CDR3 has 17 residues. The CDR3 sequence: CASSQDPTSGGVNEQFF. CDR3 nucleotide sequence: TGCGCCAGCAGCCAAGACCCGACTAGCGGGGGGGTAAATGAGCAGTTCTTC.

The chain joins TRBV7-9 to TRBJ2-1; 12 bases agree with TRBD2. The J segment lost 5 bases and the V segment lost 4 bases, leaving 3 bases of the junction unmatched. This CDR3 comprises 15 residues. The V gene's germline CDR1 is SEHNR and CDR2 FQNEAQ (reference sequence). The CDR3 is CASSWTSGAHNEQFF. CDR3 DNA: TGTGCCAGCAGCTGGACTAGCGGGGCCCACAATGAGCAGTTCTTC.

This clonotype was picked up a small number of times. Written as DNA, the CDR3 is TGTGCCAGCAGTTACCAAGGAAATTCCTACAATGAGCAGTTCTTC. Its protein product is CASSYQGNSYNEQFF. V usage is TRBV6-6 and J usage is TRBJ2-1; no definite D call. There are 15 residues in the CDR3. V was cut by 2 bases and J by 1 base, with 9 bases left in between. Germline V gene data show CDR1 as MNHNY and CDR2 as SVGAGI (reference sequence).